The 7 T cell receptor beta chains presented below share a single source sample, sequenced in a study of blood T cell repertoires in COVID-19. The table came from immunoSEQ multiplex PCR; TCRdb's copy has only in-frame clones and leaves some out. Of 200,000 to 250,000 clones in the sample, less than 90% were seen once. Input material: PBMCs or T cells enriched from blood (not recorded which). Every receptor here comes from a woman aged 45-65 years in a cohort exposed to, infected with or recovered from COVID-19 (not recorded which).

This clone was found once. The rearrangement uses TRBV10-2 and TRBJ1-2; D unclear. CDR3 size: 15 residues. V lost 0 bases and J lost 0, with 8 bases in between. CDR1 and CDR2 from the germline V gene are WSHSY and SAAADI. CDR3 bases: TGCGCCAGCAGTGAGTCGCAGGCTGCTAACTATGGCTACACCTTC. As protein: CASSESQAANYGYTF.

The V gene is TRBV4-1, the J gene TRBJ1-1, with D uncertain. CDR3 length equals 17 residues. V lost 4 bases to trimming and J lost 0 bases, with 18 bases between them. From germline, CDR1 is MGHRA and CDR2 YSYEKL. The CDR3 sequence: CASSLSTAGRLNTEAFF. The CDR3, as DNA: TGCGCCAGCAGCCTATCGACCGCCGGGAGGCTGAACACTGAAGCTTTCTTT.

CDR3 nucleotides: TGCGCCAGCAGCTCATCAGGTTACTCTGGAAACACCATATATTTT. Translation gives CASSSSGYSGNTIYF. This sequence joins TRBV5-1 and TRBJ1-3, with D uncertain. Trimming left V 3 bases short and J 0 bases short, with 10 bases between. Per germline, CDR1 SGHRS and CDR2 YFSETQ. The CDR3 is 15 amino acids.

V is TRBV7-6 and J is TRBJ1-5; maybe TRBD1 (5 bases). Germline values: CDR1 SGHVS, CDR2 FNYEAQ. This CDR3 has 15 residues. The V gene lost 5 bases and the J gene lost 2 bases, with 13 bases spanning the gap. The chain's CDR3 is CASSPLGGGNQPQHF. DNA for the CDR3: TGTGCCAGCAGCCCCCTGGGGGGAGGCAATCAGCCCCAGCATTTT.

The J gene is TRBJ2-5, the V gene TRBV29-1; 9 bases are shared with TRBD2. Germline V gene lookup returns CDR1 SQVTM and CDR2 ANQGSEA. V dropped 5 bases and J dropped 5; count of bases not matched to a gene: 3. This CDR3 comprises 12 residues. The CDR3 DNA is TGCAGCGTTTCCGGGACTAGCGAGACCCAGTACTTC. It encodes CSVSGTSETQYF.

J is TRBJ2-7 and V is TRBV28; D call uncertain. This CDR3 is built from 12 residues. Germline lookup yields CDR1 MDHEN and CDR2 SYDVKM. Trimming removed 6 bases at V and 3 bases at J, with 9 bases between. CDR3 in amino acids: CASRLPGYEQYF. CDR3 DNA sequence: TGTGCCAGCAGGCTACCAGGCTACGAGCAGTACTTC.

J is TRBJ2-3 and V is TRBV7-2; 8 bases agree with TRBD2. The CDR3 has 16 residues. Germline V gene sequence: CDR1 SGHTA, CDR2 FQGNSA. With 1 base clipped from V and 0 bases from J, the junction kept 3 bases outside the gene matches. The CDR3 DNA is TGTGCCAGCAGCTTAGGCGGGGGGAGTAGCACAGATACGCAGTATTTT. This sequence encodes CASSLGGGSSTDTQYF.